This is a list of T cell receptor beta chains from one sample in a study of shared clonotypes between healthy human individuals. The repertoire was sequenced with immunoSEQ multiplex PCR; TCRdb's copy has only in-frame clones and lacks some. The sample carries roughly 2,000,000 clones, around 96% recorded once. Sample: naive CD8+ T cells sorted from blood. These receptors came from a man between 18 and 29 years old in good health. Both conserved end residues are part of each CDR3. Each record gives: D gene, V gene, clone size, J gene, CDR3 protein, CDR3 DNA. D genes are given only for firm matches. The size field is filled for only some rows; it gives once, few, many or a size class.

D: NA
V: TRBV6-5
size: once
J: TRBJ2-1
CDR3: CASSLYGVHEQFF
DNA: TGTGCCAGCAGCCTTTACGGGGTTCATGAGCAGTTCTTC

D: TRBD1
V: TRBV2
size: NA
J: TRBJ1-1
CDR3: CASRGQGAEPEAFF
DNA: TGTGCCAGCCGAGGACAGGGGGCCGAACCTGAAGCTTTCTTT

D: NA
V: TRBV10-1
size: NA
J: TRBJ2-3
CDR3: CASSDPTDTQYF
DNA: TGCGCCAGCAGTGACCCCACAGATACGCAGTATTTT

D: NA
V: TRBV6-1
size: NA
J: TRBJ2-7
CDR3: CASQLTTSSYEQYF
DNA: TGTGCCAGCCAGCTGACGACGAGCTCCTACGAGCAGTACTTC

D: TRBD2
V: TRBV28
size: NA
J: TRBJ2-3
CDR3: CASSSRLAGALTDTQYF
DNA: TGTGCCAGCAGTTCCAGACTAGCGGGGGCCCTCACAGATACGCAGTATTTT

D: TRBD1
V: TRBV5-4
size: NA
J: TRBJ1-2
CDR3: CASTTTGPANYGYTF
DNA: TGTGCCAGCACCACGACAGGGCCAGCTAACTATGGCTACACCTTC

D: TRBD1
V: TRBV7-9
size: NA
J: TRBJ1-4
CDR3: CASSPAGGQGGEKLFF
DNA: TGTGCCAGCAGCCCCGCCGGGGGACAGGGGGGAGAAAAACTGTTTTTT

D: NA
V: TRBV9
size: NA
J: TRBJ2-3
CDR3: CASSGGGGGTDTQYF
DNA: TGTGCCAGCAGCGGCGGAGGGGGGGGCACAGATACGCAGTATTTT

D: NA
V: TRBV5-4
size: NA
J: TRBJ2-7
CDR3: CASSPVGAGYEQYF
DNA: TGTGCCAGCAGCCCGGTAGGGGCGGGCTACGAGCAGTACTTC

D: TRBD2
V: TRBV7-7
size: NA
J: TRBJ2-3
CDR3: CASSARLAGGPSTDTQYF
DNA: TGTGCTAGCAGCGCCCGACTAGCGGGGGGCCCTAGCACAGATACGCAGTATTTT

D: NA
V: TRBV7-2
size: NA
J: TRBJ2-7
CDR3: CASSFAIAYEQYF
DNA: TGTGCCAGCAGCTTCGCTATAGCCTACGAGCAGTACTTC

D: NA
V: TRBV6-6
size: NA
J: TRBJ2-2
CDR3: CASTMDTGELFF
DNA: TGTGCCAGCACGATGGACACCGGGGAGCTGTTTTTT

D: TRBD2
V: TRBV11-2
size: NA
J: TRBJ2-3
CDR3: CASSSRLAGGDITDTQYF
DNA: TGTGCCAGCAGCTCGAGACTAGCGGGCGGGGATATCACAGATACGCAGTATTTT

D: TRBD1
V: TRBV18
size: NA
J: TRBJ1-3
CDR3: CASSPKGTDSGNTIYF
DNA: TGTGCCAGCTCACCAAAGGGGACAGATTCTGGAAACACCATATATTTT